Listed below are T cell receptor beta chains from one sample, sequenced in a study of T cell responses to AZD1222 COVID-19 vaccine. Method: immunoSEQ multiplex PCR; TCRdb's copy keeps in-frame clones and lacks some. The table includes some 150,000 clones, about 92% detected once. Here the sequenced sample was peripheral blood, taken on day 0 of MenACWY control vaccination. Receptors were obtained from an adult in good health. CDR3s include the opening cysteine and the closing phenylalanine or tryptophan. A D gene is named only where the DNA matches it firmly. Only part of the rows carry a size: once, few, many, or a class if the clone is expanded.

J gene: TRBJ1-2
V gene: TRBV5-5
D gene: -
clone size: -
CDR3 protein: CASSLGSGYGYTF
CDR3 DNA: TGTGCCAGCAGCTTGGGGTCAGGCTATGGCTACACCTTC

J gene: TRBJ1-2
V gene: TRBV15
D gene: -
clone size: -
CDR3 protein: CATSRATGLYGYTF
CDR3 DNA: TGTGCCACCAGCAGAGCAACAGGACTCTATGGCTACACCTTC

J gene: TRBJ1-5
V gene: TRBV7-8
D gene: -
clone size: -
CDR3 protein: CASSPDRNNQPQHF
CDR3 DNA: TGTGCCAGCAGCCCAGACAGGAATAATCAGCCCCAGCATTTT

J gene: TRBJ1-3
V gene: TRBV27
D gene: -
clone size: -
CDR3 protein: CASSPYKSSGNTIYF
CDR3 DNA: TGTGCCAGCAGTCCGTACAAGAGCTCTGGAAACACCATATATTTT

J gene: TRBJ1-2
V gene: TRBV5-1
D gene: TRBD1
clone size: once
CDR3 protein: CASSLGTGVDYGYTF
CDR3 DNA: TGCGCCAGCAGCTTGGGGACAGGGGTCGACTATGGCTACACCTTC

J gene: TRBJ1-1
V gene: TRBV19
D gene: -
clone size: -
CDR3 protein: CASSILQRSTEAFF
CDR3 DNA: TGTGCCAGTAGTATCCTCCAAAGGTCCACTGAAGCTTTCTTT

J gene: TRBJ1-1
V gene: TRBV12-5
D gene: -
clone size: -
CDR3 protein: CASGLVTEAFF
CDR3 DNA: TGTGCTAGTGGTTTGGTTACTGAAGCTTTCTTT

J gene: TRBJ1-2
V gene: TRBV30
D gene: -
clone size: -
CDR3 protein: CAWRGRGYGYTF
CDR3 DNA: TGTGCCTGGAGGGGCAGGGGATATGGCTACACCTTC

J gene: TRBJ1-5
V gene: TRBV7-9
D gene: -
clone size: -
CDR3 protein: CASSIFNQPQHF
CDR3 DNA: TGTGCCAGCAGCATTTTTAATCAGCCCCAGCATTTT

J gene: TRBJ2-2
V gene: TRBV10-3
D gene: TRBD2
clone size: -
CDR3 protein: CAISESGRTNTGELFF
CDR3 DNA: TGTGCCATCAGTGAGAGCGGGAGGACGAACACCGGGGAGCTGTTTTTT

J gene: TRBJ2-2
V gene: TRBV5-8
D gene: -
clone size: -
CDR3 protein: CASSHTPGSVRGELFF
CDR3 DNA: TGTGCCAGCAGCCACACACCCGGAAGCGTGCGCGGGGAGCTGTTTTTT

J gene: TRBJ2-7
V gene: TRBV3-1/TRBV3-2
D gene: -
clone size: once
CDR3 protein: CASSQGAGSPYEQYF
CDR3 DNA: TGTGCCAGCAGCCAAGGGGCAGGGAGCCCCTACGAGCAGTACTTC

J gene: TRBJ1-2
V gene: TRBV19
D gene: TRBD1
clone size: -
CDR3 protein: CASSTQRGRNLGYTF
CDR3 DNA: TGTGCCAGTAGTACCCAGAGGGGGCGTAATTTGGGCTACACCTTC

J gene: TRBJ1-1
V gene: TRBV7-3
D gene: -
clone size: once
CDR3 protein: CASSLGPGNTEAFF
CDR3 DNA: TGTGCCAGCAGCTTGGGACCGGGGAACACTGAAGCTTTCTTT

J gene: TRBJ1-5
V gene: TRBV27
D gene: TRBD1
clone size: -
CDR3 protein: CASRQGPHGNQPQHF
CDR3 DNA: TGTGCCAGTCGACAGGGCCCCCATGGCAATCAGCCCCAGCATTTT

J gene: TRBJ1-2
V gene: TRBV6-5
D gene: TRBD1
clone size: few
CDR3 protein: CASSYSGQGDYGYTF
CDR3 DNA: TGTGCCAGCAGCTATTCGGGGCAGGGGGACTATGGCTACACCTTC

J gene: TRBJ2-7
V gene: TRBV19
D gene: -
clone size: -
CDR3 protein: CASPTSPGRPAYEQYF
CDR3 DNA: TGTGCCAGTCCCACCTCGCCGGGACGGCCCGCCTACGAGCAGTACTTC

J gene: TRBJ2-2
V gene: TRBV7-2
D gene: TRBD2
clone size: -
CDR3 protein: CASSLASGRNTGELFF
CDR3 DNA: TGTGCCAGCAGCTTAGCGAGCGGGAGGAACACCGGGGAGCTGTTTTTT

J gene: TRBJ1-2
V gene: TRBV4-3
D gene: TRBD1
clone size: -
CDR3 protein: CASSPRHGQGYGYTF
CDR3 DNA: TGCGCCAGCAGCCCACGGCATGGACAGGGTTATGGCTACACCTTC

J gene: TRBJ1-4
V gene: TRBV19
D gene: -
clone size: -
CDR3 protein: CASSMRYESEKLFF
CDR3 DNA: TGTGCCAGTAGTATGAGATACGAGAGTGAAAAACTGTTTTTT

J gene: TRBJ2-7
V gene: TRBV19
D gene: TRBD1
clone size: -
CDR3 protein: CASSQDRGLYEQYF
CDR3 DNA: TGTGCCAGTAGCCAAGACAGGGGGCTCTACGAGCAGTACTTC

J gene: TRBJ1-5
V gene: TRBV6-5
D gene: TRBD1
clone size: few
CDR3 protein: CASKTGGADNQPQHF
CDR3 DNA: TGTGCCAGCAAAACAGGGGGGGCAGATAATCAGCCCCAGCATTTT

J gene: TRBJ1-5
V gene: TRBV5-8
D gene: -
clone size: once
CDR3 protein: CASSPRTGGNQPQHF
CDR3 DNA: TGTGCCAGCAGCCCTCGGACGGGGGGCAATCAGCCCCAGCATTTT

J gene: TRBJ1-4
V gene: TRBV5-1
D gene: -
clone size: -
CDR3 protein: CASSFRGNEKLFF
CDR3 DNA: TGCGCCAGCAGCTTCCGCGGTAATGAAAAACTGTTTTTT

J gene: TRBJ1-2
V gene: TRBV6-2/TRBV6-3
D gene: TRBD1
clone size: -
CDR3 protein: CASSYPGTGTSGYGYTF
CDR3 DNA: TGTGCCAGCAGTTACCCCGGGACAGGGACGTCGGGCTATGGCTACACCTTC

J gene: TRBJ1-2
V gene: TRBV18
D gene: -
clone size: -
CDR3 protein: CASSPYTGEGGYTF
CDR3 DNA: TGTGCCAGCTCACCCTACACAGGAGAGGGCGGCTACACCTTC

J gene: TRBJ2-7
V gene: TRBV28
D gene: -
clone size: -
CDR3 protein: CASSLTDPGEQYF
CDR3 DNA: TGTGCCAGCAGTTTGACGGACCCCGGGGAGCAGTACTTC